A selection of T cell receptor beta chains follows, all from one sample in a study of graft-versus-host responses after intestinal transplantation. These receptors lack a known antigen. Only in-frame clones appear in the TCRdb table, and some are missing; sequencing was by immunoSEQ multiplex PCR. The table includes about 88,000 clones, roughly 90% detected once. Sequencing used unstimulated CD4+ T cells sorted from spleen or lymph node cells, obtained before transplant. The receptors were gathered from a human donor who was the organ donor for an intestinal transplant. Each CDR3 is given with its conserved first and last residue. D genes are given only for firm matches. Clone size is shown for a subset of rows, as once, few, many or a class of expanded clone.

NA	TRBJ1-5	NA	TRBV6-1	CASSVTGQDQPQHF	TGTGCCAGCAGTGTCACAGGGCAGGATCAGCCCCAGCATTTT
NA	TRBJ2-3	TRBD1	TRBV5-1	CASSLGQGVIDTQYF	TGCGCCAGCAGCTTGGGACAGGGGGTTATAGATACGCAGTATTTT
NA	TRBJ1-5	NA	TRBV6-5	CASSEQFNQPQHF	TGTGCCAGCAGTGAACAGTTCAATCAGCCCCAGCATTTT
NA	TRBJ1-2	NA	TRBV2	CASSEQGGGYTF	TGTGCCAGCAGTGAACAGGGAGGTGGCTACACCTTC
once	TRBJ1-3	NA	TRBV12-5	CASGFHPPSSGNTIYF	TGTGCTAGTGGTTTCCACCCGCCTAGCTCTGGAAACACCATATATTTT
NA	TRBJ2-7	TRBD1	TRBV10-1	CASSAIQGAQVEQYF	TGCGCCAGCAGCGCCATCCAGGGGGCCCAGGTCGAGCAGTACTTC
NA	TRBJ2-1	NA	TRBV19	CASSISSRFYNEQFF	TGTGCCAGTAGTATAAGTTCCCGGTTCTACAATGAGCAGTTCTTC
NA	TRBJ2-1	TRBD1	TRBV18	CASSPGQQSWNEQFF	TGTGCCAGCTCGCCGGGACAGCAATCGTGGAATGAGCAGTTCTTC
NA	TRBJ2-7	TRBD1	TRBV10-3	CAIRPGTGSSYEQYF	TGTGCCATCAGGCCCGGGACAGGAAGCTCCTACGAGCAGTACTTC
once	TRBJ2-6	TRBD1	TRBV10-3	CAISPGGAWTGANVLTF	TGTGCCATCAGCCCAGGGGGCGCATGGACTGGGGCCAACGTCCTGACTTTC
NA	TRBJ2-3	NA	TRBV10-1	CASSEGLWGSTDTQYF	TGCGCCAGCAGTGAAGGTTTATGGGGCAGCACAGATACGCAGTATTTT
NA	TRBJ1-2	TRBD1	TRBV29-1	CSVAVAGGWNGYTF	TGCAGCGTTGCAGTGGCAGGGGGCTGGAATGGCTACACCTTC
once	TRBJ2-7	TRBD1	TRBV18	CASSQGQDREQYF	TGTGCCAGCTCCCAAGGACAGGACCGAGAGCAGTACTTC
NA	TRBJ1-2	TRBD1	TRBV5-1	CASSSFGTAFTFYGYTF	TGCGCCAGCAGTTCATTCGGGACAGCCTTTACCTTCTATGGCTACACCTTC
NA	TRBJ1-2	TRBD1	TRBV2	CASTGQGSFYGYTF	TGTGCCAGCACCGGACAGGGATCGTTCTATGGCTACACCTTC
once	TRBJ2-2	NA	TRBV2	CASGRGLRAGELFF	TGTGCCAGTGGGCGGGGATTAAGGGCCGGGGAGCTGTTTTTT
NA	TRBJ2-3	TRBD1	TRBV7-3	CASSSKTGGREQYF	TGTGCCAGCAGCTCCAAAACAGGGGGCAGGGAGCAGTATTTT
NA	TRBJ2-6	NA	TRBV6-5	CASSYEPLSGANVLTF	TGTGCCAGCAGTTACGAGCCGCTCTCTGGGGCCAACGTCCTGACTTTC
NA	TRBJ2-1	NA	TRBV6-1	CASRELQALYNEQFF	TGTGCCAGCAGAGAGTTACAGGCCCTTTACAATGAGCAGTTCTTC
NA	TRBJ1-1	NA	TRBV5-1	CASSSRTVNTEAFF	TGCGCCAGCAGCTCGCGAACAGTGAACACTGAAGCTTTCTTT
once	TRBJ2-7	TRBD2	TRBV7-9	CASSFPLLSGGPYEQYF	TGTGCCAGCAGCTTCCCTTTACTTAGCGGGGGCCCCTACGAGCAGTACTTC
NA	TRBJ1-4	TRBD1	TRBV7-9	CASSLRGMRQGNEKLFF	TGTGCCAGCAGCTTACGAGGGATGAGACAGGGTAATGAAAAACTGTTTTTT
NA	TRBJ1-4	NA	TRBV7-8	CASSPVGSSGVATNEKLFF	TGTGCCAGCAGCCCCGTTGGGTCGAGCGGCGTCGCAACTAATGAAAAACTGTTTTTT
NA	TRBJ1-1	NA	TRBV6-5	CASSYAAGVDTEAFF	TGTGCCAGCAGTTACGCAGCAGGGGTGGACACTGAAGCTTTCTTC
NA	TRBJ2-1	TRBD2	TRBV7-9	CASSSGTGLDNEQFF	TGTGCCAGCAGCTCCGGGACGGGACTAGACAATGAGCAGTTCTTC
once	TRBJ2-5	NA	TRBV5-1	CASSFSAGETQYF	TGCGCCAGCAGCTTTTCGGCGGGGGAGACCCAGTACTTC
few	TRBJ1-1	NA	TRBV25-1	CASSELGGNTEAFF	TGTGCCAGCAGTGAATTAGGAGGGAACACTGAAGCTTTCTTT
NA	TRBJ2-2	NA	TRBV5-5	CASSPAGSPNTGELFF	TGTGCCAGCAGCCCGGCCGGGTCTCCGAACACCGGGGAGCTGTTTTTT
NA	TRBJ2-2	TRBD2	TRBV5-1	CASSLAKLATNTGELFF	TGCGCCAGCAGCTTGGCGAAACTAGCGACAAACACCGGGGAGCTGTTTTTT
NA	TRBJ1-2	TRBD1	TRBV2	CASSEQGAFSAGYTF	TGTGCCAGCAGTGAACAGGGGGCTTTCTCGGCTGGCTACACCTTC
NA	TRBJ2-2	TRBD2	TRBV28	CASSFKAGGRVGELFF	TGTGCCAGCAGTTTTAAGGCGGGAGGGCGTGTCGGGGAGCTGTTTTTT
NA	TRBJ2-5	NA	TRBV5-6	CASRLGGLETQYF	TGTGCCAGCAGGCTGGGGGGGCTTGAGACCCAGTACTTC
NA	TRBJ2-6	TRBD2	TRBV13	CASSPRGGSGANVLTF	TGTGCCAGCAGCCCCCGGGGGGGCTCTGGGGCCAACGTCCTGACTTTC
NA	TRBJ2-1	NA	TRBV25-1	CASSEGLSAFF	TGTGCCAGCAGTGAGGGACTGTCCGCGTTCTTC
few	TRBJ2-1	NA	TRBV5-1	CASSLDWSSYNEQFF	TGCGCCAGCAGCTTGGATTGGAGCTCCTACAATGAGCAGTTCTTC
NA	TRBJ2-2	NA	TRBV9	CASSVAWTTGRTGELFF	TGTGCCAGCAGCGTAGCGTGGACCACAGGACGGACCGGGGAGCTGTTTTTT
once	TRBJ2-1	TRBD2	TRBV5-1	CASAAGTSFGEQFF	TGCGCCAGCGCAGCGGGGACTAGCTTCGGTGAGCAGTTCTTC
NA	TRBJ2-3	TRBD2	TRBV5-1	CASSLFEVSSGSTDTQYF	TGCGCCAGCAGCTTATTCGAGGTGAGTAGCGGGAGTACAGATACGCAGTATTTT
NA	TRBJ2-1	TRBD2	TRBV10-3	CAISELGLAGVNEQFF	TGTGCCATCAGTGAGCTCGGGCTAGCGGGGGTCAATGAGCAGTTCTTC
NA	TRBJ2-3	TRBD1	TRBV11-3	CASSPGTGGADTQYF	TGTGCCAGCAGCCCCGGGACAGGGGGCGCCGATACGCAGTATTTT
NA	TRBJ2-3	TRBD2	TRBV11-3	CASSWGWRGNTDTQYF	TGTGCCAGCAGCTGGGGATGGCGGGGGAACACAGATACGCAGTATTTT
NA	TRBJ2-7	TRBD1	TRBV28	CASRPMLGSGTATYEQYF	TGTGCCAGCAGACCCATGCTGGGCTCCGGGACAGCCACCTACGAGCAGTACTTC
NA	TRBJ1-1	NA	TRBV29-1	CSVGEQGNTEAFF	TGCAGCGTGGGGGAACAGGGGAACACTGAAGCTTTCTTT
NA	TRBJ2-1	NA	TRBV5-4	CASSPTGSNEQFF	TGTGCCAGCAGCCCTACAGGTTCGAATGAGCAGTTCTTC